This T cell receptor (beta chain) originates from a study of beta chain features in type 1 diabetes. V lost 6 bases and J lost 7; bases outside the gene matches: 4. The CDR3 runs 15 residues. Per germline, CDR1 ENHRY and CDR2 SYGVKD. Sequenced material consisted of expressed TCRB transcripts (all of the isolated RNA was reverse transcribed). Data came from immunoSEQ multiplex PCR; TCRdb stores just in-frame clones and leaves some out. The sample includes roughly 25,000 clones, about 70% of them seen just once. It was one heparinised blood draw, averaging about 110 mL, that each donor gave. The chain carries TRBV10-3 and TRBJ2-2; the match to TRBD2 covers 14 bases. This receptor was identified in a woman between 40 and 55 years old in good health. The specimen sequenced was Tregs from blood. In DNA, the CDR3 is TGTGCCATCAGCGGACTAGCGGGGGGAGTCGGGGAGCTGTTTTTT. Amino acid sequence: CAISGLAGGVGELFF.